Listed below are T cell receptor beta chains from one sample, sequenced in a study of blood T cells in healthy people across ages. In TCRdb, the 5' RACE reads were re-called with MiXCR into one record per CDR3 protein. The table includes about 900,000 distinct CDR3 sequences, under 50% detected once. The sample consisted of blood. Receptors were obtained from a man in his thirties or forties in good health. CDR3s include the opening cysteine and the closing phenylalanine or tryptophan. The order of the fields is CDR3 DNA, CDR3 protein, clone size, D gene, J gene, V gene. A D gene is named only where the DNA matches it firmly. Expanded clones get a size class; other rows say once, few or many, or leave the size out.

TGTGCCAGCAGCCCGCCGGGACTAGCGGGAGCCGATACGCAGTATTTT | CASSPPGLAGADTQYF | - | TRBD2 | TRBJ2-3 | TRBV7-2
TGTGCCAGCAAACTTGGGCCACCCTATGGCTACACCTTC | CASKLGPPYGYTF | - | - | TRBJ1-2 | TRBV27
TGTGCCAGCAGTCTTCACAGCTATGGCTACACCTTC | CASSLHSYGYTF | - | - | TRBJ1-2 | TRBV28
TGCAGCGTCAGTATAGGCTTTAATTCACCCCTCCACTTT | CSVSIGFNSPLHF | - | - | TRBJ1-6 | TRBV29-1
TGCGCCAGCAGCCAAGATGGCGGGAGCACCGGGGAGCTGTTTTTT | CASSQDGGSTGELFF | - | TRBD2 | TRBJ2-2 | TRBV4-3
TGTGCCTGGAGGATGAGGGGGTGGGATGAGCAGTTCTTC | CAWRMRGWDEQFF | - | - | TRBJ2-1 | TRBV30
TGTGCCAGCAGCTTGGCACTAGCGGCTAGCACAGATACGCAGTATTTT | CASSLALAASTDTQYF | - | TRBD2 | TRBJ2-3 | TRBV7-9
TGTGCCAGCAGCTTAGCGCGGCAGAATTATAAAGATACGCAGTATTTT | CASSLARQNYKDTQYF | few | - | TRBJ2-3 | TRBV7-9
TGTGCCAGCAGTTCAGTCGCAGGGGGTTCCTACGAGCAGTACTTC | CASSSVAGGSYEQYF | few | TRBD1 | TRBJ2-7 | TRBV12-3/TRBV12-4
TGTGCCAGCACCCTACTGGCGGCGAAAGGGGCAGATACGCAGTATTTT | CASTLLAAKGADTQYF | few | - | TRBJ2-3 | TRBV7-9
TGCAGTGCCGAGGTTGGGTCGCAGTATTTT | CSAEVGSQYF | - | - | TRBJ2-3 | TRBV20-1
TGTGCCAGCAGTTTCGCGGGAACGGAGACCCAGTACTTC | CASSFAGTETQYF | few | - | TRBJ2-5 | TRBV6-2/TRBV6-3
TGTGCCAGCAGTTTAGCGGGCGCAGGGGGCTCCTACGAGCAGTACTTC | CASSLAGAGGSYEQYF | - | TRBD1 | TRBJ2-7 | TRBV12-3/TRBV12-4
TGTGCCAGCAGCGAGACTAGCGGGGGGGCCAAAAACATTCAGTACTTC | CASSETSGGAKNIQYF | many | TRBD2 | TRBJ2-4 | TRBV6-4
TGTGCCAGCAGTTATCGGGGGCCGAGGGAAGAGACCCAGTACTTC | CASSYRGPREETQYF | - | - | TRBJ2-5 | TRBV28
TGTGCCAGCAGTCGGACAGTACTAGCCAAAAACATTCAGTACTTC | CASSRTVLAKNIQYF | - | - | TRBJ2-4 | TRBV2
TGCGCCAGCAGCCAAGTTACCGGGACACAAGACGAGCAGTACTTC | CASSQVTGTQDEQYF | - | - | TRBJ2-7 | TRBV4-3
TGTGCCAGCAGCCAACTGGGAAGGGGCTTGGATTCACCCCTCCACTTT | CASSQLGRGLDSPLHF | - | - | TRBJ1-6 | TRBV3-1
TGTGCCAGCAGCCGAAGAGGGACAGGGACCTACAATGAGCAGTTCTTC | CASSRRGTGTYNEQFF | - | TRBD1 | TRBJ2-1 | TRBV3-1
TGTGCCAGCAGTGAATTTGGCAGGGTCTACGAGCAGTACTTC | CASSEFGRVYEQYF | - | - | TRBJ2-7 | TRBV6-1
TGTGCCAGCAGCCGGGTAGGGGCGGCAGATACGCAGTATTTT | CASSRVGAADTQYF | few | - | TRBJ2-3 | TRBV14
TGTGCCAGCAGTTACTCGCGGAGTAGCGGTCAAGAGACCCAGTACTTC | CASSYSRSSGQETQYF | many | - | TRBJ2-5 | TRBV6-2/TRBV6-3
TGTGCCAGCAGCTTAGTCGGTCCGGGACCAAGCTCCTACAATGAGCAGTTCTTC | CASSLVGPGPSSYNEQFF | few | - | TRBJ2-1 | TRBV7-3
TGTGCCAGCAGCTTTTCTACCGACCCAGCCAGACCTAAGCCCCAGCATTTT | CASSFSTDPARPKPQHF | few | - | TRBJ1-5 | TRBV7-8
TGTGCCAGCAGCTTAGCGCAGGGAACACGCCTGAACACTGAAGCTTTCTTT | CASSLAQGTRLNTEAFF | few | - | TRBJ1-1 | TRBV7-2
TGTGCCAGCAGCCGGACGGGACTCGGATACAATGAGCAGTTCTTC | CASSRTGLGYNEQFF | few | - | TRBJ2-1 | TRBV3-1
TGTGCCAGCAGCAAACATCTGGTACCGGGGGATTACAATCAGCCCCAGCATTTT | CASSKHLVPGDYNQPQHF | once | - | TRBJ1-5 | TRBV21-1
TGTGCCAGCACCTTGGAGGGGATTGATGGCTACACCTTC | CASTLEGIDGYTF | - | - | TRBJ1-2 | TRBV7-9
TGTGCCTGGAGCCCGGGGGAGACCCAGTACTTC | CAWSPGETQYF | - | - | TRBJ2-5 | TRBV30
TGTACCAGCACCCCTGGGACAGATACGCAGTATTTT | CTSTPGTDTQYF | - | - | TRBJ2-3 | TRBV7-8
TGTGCCAGCAGGAAGGGTCTGAAGGACACTGAAGCTTTCTTT | CASRKGLKDTEAFF | - | - | TRBJ1-1 | TRBV13
TGCAGCGTAAAGTACCAGGGCACAGATACGCAGTATTTT | CSVKYQGTDTQYF | - | - | TRBJ2-3 | TRBV29-1
TGTGCCAGCAGCTTAGCGCGGCAGATGAACATTCAGTACTTC | CASSLARQMNIQYF | few | - | TRBJ2-4 | TRBV7-2
TGTGCCAGCAGCTTAGTGTATCTGCGGGGGGGTCGGAATGAGCAGTTCTTC | CASSLVYLRGGRNEQFF | - | TRBD2 | TRBJ2-1 | TRBV7-2
TGTGCCAGCAGTTTTGAGCGAGGCTACACCTTC | CASSFERGYTF | - | - | TRBJ1-2 | TRBV12-3/TRBV12-4
TGCGCCAGCAGCCTCCTCCGGGACAGCCTCCGAGGCTACACCTTC | CASSLLRDSLRGYTF | few | TRBD1 | TRBJ1-2 | TRBV4-1
TGTGCCAGCAGTTACGCCTGGACAGCCTACGAGCAGTACTTC | CASSYAWTAYEQYF | - | - | TRBJ2-7 | TRBV6-5
TGTGCCAGCAGGGGCGACCAAGAGACCCAGTACTTC | CASRGDQETQYF | few | - | TRBJ2-5 | TRBV6-1
TGTGCCAGCAGCTTAGTCCCAGCGGCGGGGGGCAGCCCCTACGAGCAGTACTTC | CASSLVPAAGGSPYEQYF | - | TRBD2 | TRBJ2-7 | TRBV7-2
TGTGCCAGCAGCCAAACTCCCAGTCAGCCCCAGCATTTT | CASSQTPSQPQHF | - | - | TRBJ1-5 | TRBV4-2
TGTGCCAGCAGCTTAGTTAGTCAGCAAAACATTCAGTACTTC | CASSLVSQQNIQYF | - | - | TRBJ2-4 | TRBV11-2
TGCGCCAGCAGCTTGCTGACCCCCGAGCAGTTCTTC | CASSLLTPEQFF | - | - | TRBJ2-1 | TRBV5-1
TGTGCCAGCAGCTTAATCGGGTGGGAACACGACGAGCAGTACTTC | CASSLIGWEHDEQYF | - | - | TRBJ2-7 | TRBV7-2
TGTGCCAGCAGTGAAATAGCGAACTATGGCTACACCTTC | CASSEIANYGYTF | few | - | TRBJ1-2 | TRBV2
TGCGCCAGCAGCCAAGATCTGGGCTTTGGGGGCTACACCTTC | CASSQDLGFGGYTF | few | - | TRBJ1-2 | TRBV4-3
TGTGCCAGCAGCGCCAGGGACACAGGAGGTACGCAGTATTTT | CASSARDTGGTQYF | - | - | TRBJ2-3 | TRBV9
TGTGCCAGCAGTTTTTCGGGACAGGGCTCCTATAATTCACCCCTCCACTTT | CASSFSGQGSYNSPLHF | - | TRBD1 | TRBJ1-6 | TRBV27
TGCAGTGCGAGACCAGCGTTGAAAGATACGCAGTATTTT | CSARPALKDTQYF | few | - | TRBJ2-3 | TRBV20-1
TGTGCCACTGGGGCTGGGACGCAGGCTAACTATGGCTACACCTTC | CATGAGTQANYGYTF | many | - | TRBJ1-2 | TRBV24-1
TGTGCCAGCAGTTTTCACACCGGCACTACAGATACGCAGTATTTT | CASSFHTGTTDTQYF | once | - | TRBJ2-3 | TRBV12-3/TRBV12-4
TGCAGTGCTAGACATAGACTAGCGGGCCACGAGCAGTACTTC | CSARHRLAGHEQYF | - | TRBD2 | TRBJ2-7 | TRBV20-1
TGTGCCAGCAGTTTATATGGGGGAAACTATGGCTACACCTTC | CASSLYGGNYGYTF | - | - | TRBJ1-2 | TRBV27
TGCGCCAGCAGCTTGGCGGCAGGGGTGGGGAACAATAAGCAGTTCTTC | CASSLAAGVGNNKQFF | - | - | TRBJ2-1 | TRBV5-1
TGTGCCAGCAGCTTTATTTCAGGAGAGCCTTATGGCTACACCTTC | CASSFISGEPYGYTF | - | - | TRBJ1-2 | TRBV7-2
TGCGCCAGCAGAGAGCAACAGGGACAAGAGACCCAGTACTTC | CASREQQGQETQYF | few | - | TRBJ2-5 | TRBV5-1
TGTGCCAGCAGTGAAGTTGGTACAGCCCTGAACACTGAAGCTTTCTTT | CASSEVGTALNTEAFF | - | - | TRBJ1-1 | TRBV2